A single sample gave rise to the 14 T cell receptor beta chains below, sequenced in a study of CD8 T cells in ankylosing spondylitis. TCRdb itself ran the 5' RACE reads through MiXCR, one entry per CDR3 protein. The data show about 42,000 distinct CDR3 sequences, 2.7% seen once. The material sequenced was blood, either unsorted or a sorted T cell fraction (not recorded which). Receptors originate from a male donor with ankylosing spondylitis or in good health (not recorded which).

This clonotype was counted ten times or more. J is TRBJ2-1 and V is TRBV9, with D unresolved. Trimming stripped 3 bases from V and 4 bases from J, with 8 bases between. The germline CDR1 and CDR2 sequences are SGDLS and YYNGEE. This CDR3 has 13 residues. As DNA, the CDR3 is TGTGCCAGCAGCGACAGAACTTACAATGAGCAGTTCTTC. This encodes CASSDRTYNEQFF.

At least ten counts were recorded for this clonotype. The chain has TRBV9 and TRBJ1-3; TRBD1 is a possible D gene (6 bases). CDR3 length: 16 residues. Germline CDR1 and CDR2: SGDLS and YYNGEE. V was trimmed by 3 bases and J by 3 bases, leaving 16 bases between them. For the CDR3, the DNA is TGTGCCAGCAGCGCCCGGGAAACAGGGCTTGGAAACACCATATATTTT. It specifies CASSARETGLGNTIYF.

This clonotype has ten or more counts. This chain links TRBV9 with TRBJ2-1, with 13 bases that match TRBD2. There are 18 residues in the CDR3. V lost 0 bases and J lost 7; bases outside the gene matches: 10. Looked up from germline, CDR1 is SGDLS and CDR2 is YYNGEE. The CDR3 protein is CASSVATTTSGRVNEQFF. In nucleotides, the CDR3 is TGTGCCAGCAGCGTAGCCACTACCACTAGCGGGAGGGTAAATGAGCAGTTCTTC. Looking up the rest from reference TRBV9 and TRBJ2-1 gives the full variable domain: DSGVTQTPKHLITATGQRVTLRCSPRSGDLSVYWYQQSLDQGLQFLIQYYNGEERAKGNILERFSAQQFPDLHSELNLSSLELGDSALYFCASSVATTTSGRVNEQFFGPGTRLTVL.

This clonotype has at least ten counts. The chain has TRBV9 and TRBJ2-5, with 9 bases that match TRBD2. The germline V gene has CDR1 SGDLS and CDR2 YYNGEE. Unmatched junction bases numbered 8, after V lost 0 bases and J lost 5 bases. This CDR3 is built from 16 residues. CDR3 protein: CASSVAERSGGETQYF. The CDR3 DNA is TGTGCCAGCAGCGTAGCTGAGCGGAGCGGGGGGGAGACCCAGTACTTC.

This clonotype was observed many times. This chain uses TRBV9 with TRBJ1-1; unclear D gene. Trimming removed 4 bases at V and 5 bases at J, with 15 bases between. From germline, CDR1 is SGDLS and CDR2 YYNGEE. This CDR3 comprises 14 residues. As DNA, the CDR3 is TGTGCCAGCAGCCCCACCCGGAGAGGAACTGAAGCTTTCTTT. This gives the protein CASSPTRRGTEAFF.

This clonotype was picked up many times. V is TRBV9 and J is TRBJ2-3; 7 bases are a match to TRBD1. Germline-derived CDR1 and CDR2 are SGDLS and YYNGEE. This CDR3 region has 14 residues. The trim removed 4 bases at V and 5 bases at J, leaving 7 bases unmatched. The CDR3 region is CASSPRQGGDTQYF. The CDR3 coding sequence is TGTGCCAGCAGCCCTCGACAGGGTGGAGATACGCAGTATTTT. Full variable domain (missing parts from reference TRBV9 and TRBJ2-3): DSGVTQTPKHLITATGQRVTLRCSPRSGDLSVYWYQQSLDQGLQFLIQYYNGEERAKGNILERFSAQQFPDLHSELNLSSLELGDSALYFCASSPRQGGDTQYFGPGTRLTVL.

This clonotype was detected many times. The rearrangement links TRBV9 to TRBJ2-7, with D perhaps matching TRBD1 (5 bases). Germline values: CDR1 SGDLS, CDR2 YYNGEE. The CDR3 length is 14 residues. V lost 0 bases and J lost 4, with 11 bases in between. CDR3 DNA sequence: TGTGCCAGCAGCGTAGCGGACACAAGTTACGAGCAGTACTTC. It translates to CASSVADTSYEQYF.

This clonotype showed up many times. The CDR3 nucleotides read TGTGCCAGCAGCGTAAGCGGCGGAAACACCATATATTTT. Translated: CASSVSGGNTIYF. The chain uses TRBV9 and TRBJ1-3; D is unresolved. The V gene lost 1 base and the J gene lost 4 bases, with 6 bases spanning the gap. The germline V gene has CDR1 SGDLS and CDR2 YYNGEE. The CDR3 length is 13 residues.

This clonotype came up many times. The CDR3 sequence is CASSPKVQGFVYEQFF. The CDR3 DNA sequence: TGTGCCAGCAGCCCTAAGGTTCAGGGGTTTGTGTATGAGCAGTTCTTC. The rearrangement joins TRBV9 to TRBJ2-1, with D tentatively TRBD1 (6 bases). Germline lookup yields CDR1 SGDLS and CDR2 YYNGEE. The germline V and J ends were trimmed by 4 bases and 8 bases, with 22 bases remaining between them. This CDR3 is built from 16 residues.

This clonotype appeared many times. This chain uses TRBV9 with TRBJ2-3, with D possibly TRBD2 on 5 matching bases. V lost 4 bases, J lost 5 bases, and 11 bases lay in between. CDR3 length equals 13 residues. Looked up from germline, CDR1 is SGDLS and CDR2 is YYNGEE. CDR3 DNA: TGTGCCAGCAGCCCCCCGGGGAGAGATACGCAGTATTTT. Amino acid sequence: CASSPPGRDTQYF.

This clonotype was picked up many times. J is TRBJ2-2 and V is TRBV9; no definite D call. The V gene lost 0 bases and the J gene lost 7 bases, with 13 bases spanning the gap. There are 15 residues in the CDR3. The germline gives CDR1 SGDLS, CDR2 YYNGEE. The CDR3 here is CASSVGGSLNGELFF. The CDR3 bases are TGTGCCAGCAGCGTAGGGGGTAGCTTAAACGGGGAGCTGTTTTTT.

In its sample, this clonotype was seen many times. Here the CDR3 reads CASSGRGGETQYF. In DNA, the CDR3 is TGTGCCAGCAGCGGGCGAGGGGGAGAGACCCAGTACTTC. The chain carries TRBV9 and TRBJ2-5; a possible D gene is TRBD1 (6 bases). The CDR3 covers 13 residues. Per the germline V gene, CDR1 is SGDLS and CDR2 is YYNGEE. Trimming removed 3 bases at V and 4 bases at J, with 10 bases between.

This clonotype was recorded many times. V is TRBV9 and J is TRBJ2-7, with 7 nucleotides matching TRBD2. CDR3 length equals 16 residues. Per germline, CDR1 SGDLS and CDR2 YYNGEE. V trimming: 0 bases; J trimming: 2 bases; junction bases outside the gene matches: 8. DNA of the CDR3: TGTGCCAGCAGCGTAGAGGCTAGCGGAACCCCCTACGAGCAGTACTTC. Protein sequence: CASSVEASGTPYEQYF.

This clonotype was detected ten times or more. V is TRBV9 and J is TRBJ2-1; D remains unclear. Deletions cut 0 bases from V and 0 bases from J, with 10 bases between. The CDR3 has 16 amino acids. Germline values: CDR1 SGDLS, CDR2 YYNGEE. The CDR3, as DNA: TGTGCCAGCAGCGTAGCCGGACCGAACTCCTACAATGAGCAGTTCTTC. It encodes CASSVAGPNSYNEQFF.